The clone carrying this TCR beta chain was detected ten times or more. These data originate in a study of T cells of healthy individuals. This CDR3 is built from 14 residues. V trimming: 4 bases; J trimming: 8 bases; junction bases outside the gene matches: 7. TCRdb passed the 5' RACE reads through MiXCR, listing each CDR3 protein once. Of 53,000 or so distinct CDR3 sequences detected, 14% to 15% appear once; the ten largest clones hold roughly 15%. This rearrangement joins TRBV12-3 or TRBV12-4 to TRBJ2-3; 9 bases agree with TRBD2. The source is a human donor in good health. The CDR3: CASSSATSGTTQYF. For the CDR3, the DNA is TGTGCCAGCAGTTCCGCGACTAGCGGCACTACGCAGTATTTT.